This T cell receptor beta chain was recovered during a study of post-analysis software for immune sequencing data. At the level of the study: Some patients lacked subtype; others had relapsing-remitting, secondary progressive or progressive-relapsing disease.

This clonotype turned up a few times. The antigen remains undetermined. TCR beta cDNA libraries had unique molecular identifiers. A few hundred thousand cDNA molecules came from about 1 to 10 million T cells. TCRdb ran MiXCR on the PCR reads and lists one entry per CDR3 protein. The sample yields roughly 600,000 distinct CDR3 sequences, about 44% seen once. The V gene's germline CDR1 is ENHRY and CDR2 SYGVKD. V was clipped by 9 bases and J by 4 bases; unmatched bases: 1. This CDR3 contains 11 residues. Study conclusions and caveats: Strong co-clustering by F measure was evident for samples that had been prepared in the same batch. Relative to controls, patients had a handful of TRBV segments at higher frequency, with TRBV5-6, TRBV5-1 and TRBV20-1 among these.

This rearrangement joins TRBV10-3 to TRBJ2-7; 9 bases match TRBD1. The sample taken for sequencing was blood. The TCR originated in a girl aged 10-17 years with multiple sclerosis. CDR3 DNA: TGTGCCATGGGACAGGGTTACGAGCAGTACTTC. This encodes CAMGQGYEQYF.